This T cell receptor beta chain was obtained from a study of control samples from healthy donors and cancer patients. From germline, CDR1 is SEHNR and CDR2 FQNEAQ (reference sequence). This CDR3 comprises 15 residues. The junction had 2 bases not matched to a gene; V was cut back by 1 base and J by 3 bases. Using immunoSEQ multiplex PCR, the repertoire was profiled, and TCRdb retains in-frame clones only, with some absent. Of some 41,000 clones listed, 70% to 90% are singletons. This clonotype originated in a woman in her fifties or sixties with lung cancer. The chain couples TRBV7-9 to TRBJ2-7; 11 nucleotides line up with TRBD2. The sequenced sample consisted of PBMCs. The CDR3 sequence is CASSLVTSGSYEQYF. The CDR3 bases are TGTGCCAGCAGCTTAGTTACTAGCGGGAGCTACGAGCAGTACTTC.